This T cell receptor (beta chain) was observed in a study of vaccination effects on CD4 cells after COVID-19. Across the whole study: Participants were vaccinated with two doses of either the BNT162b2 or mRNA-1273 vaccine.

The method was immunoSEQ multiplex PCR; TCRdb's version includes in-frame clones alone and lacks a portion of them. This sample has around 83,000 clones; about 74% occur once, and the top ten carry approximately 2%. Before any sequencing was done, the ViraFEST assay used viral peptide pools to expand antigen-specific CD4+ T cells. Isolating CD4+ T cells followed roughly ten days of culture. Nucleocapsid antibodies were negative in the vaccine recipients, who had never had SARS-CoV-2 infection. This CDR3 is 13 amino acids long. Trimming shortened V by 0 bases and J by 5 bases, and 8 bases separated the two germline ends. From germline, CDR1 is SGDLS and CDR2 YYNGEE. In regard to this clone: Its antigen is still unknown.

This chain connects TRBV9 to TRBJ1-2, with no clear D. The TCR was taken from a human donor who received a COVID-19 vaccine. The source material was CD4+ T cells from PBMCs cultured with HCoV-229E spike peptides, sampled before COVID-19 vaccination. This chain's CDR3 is CASSVDMGYGYTF. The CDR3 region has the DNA TGTGCCAGCAGCGTAGATATGGGTTATGGCTACACCTTC.